The 12 T cell receptor beta chains below come from one sample, sequenced in a study of identifying expanded T cells in peripheral blood. Measured with immunoSEQ multiplex PCR; TCRdb has only the in-frame clones, and not every one. The repertoire holds roughly 63,000 clones, over 75% seen once, with about 19% in the top ten. The sample consisted of blood. All receptors derive from a person aged 18 to 70 in good health.

This chain links TRBV5-6 with TRBJ2-1, with 7 positions matching TRBD2. The CDR3 covers 14 residues. After removal of 3 bases from V and 5 bases from J, the junction contained 5 bases not matched to a gene. The germline V gene has CDR1 SGHDT and CDR2 YYEEEE. In DNA form, the CDR3 reads TGTGCCAGCAGCTCCACCGGGAGGAACAATGAGCAGTTCTTC. It translates to CASSSTGRNNEQFF.

This chain links TRBV9 with TRBJ1-1; D is undetermined. The V end was cut by 0 bases, the J end by 0 bases, with 6 bases between. The CDR3 totals 14 residues. Germline V CDR1 and CDR2: SGDLS, YYNGEE. The CDR3 DNA is TGTGCCAGCAGCGTAGGCTGGCTGAACACTGAAGCTTTCTTT. Its protein is CASSVGWLNTEAFF.

This rearrangement joins TRBV11-3 to TRBJ2-2; D unclear. CDR1 and CDR2 (germline): SGHNT, YENEEA. This CDR3 contains 14 residues. Trimming pared 4 bases from V and 5 bases from J, leaving 11 bases between. In DNA form, the CDR3 reads TGTGCCAGCAGCTCAGTCCGAGGAACCGGGGAGCTGTTTTTT. Translating gives CASSSVRGTGELFF.

The chain links TRBV2 to TRBJ2-1, with 13 bases fitting TRBD2. With V trimmed by 6 bases and J by 3 bases, 5 bases remained unmatched. CDR3 size: 16 residues. Germline V gene sequence: CDR1 SNHLY, CDR2 FYNNEI. The CDR3 bases are TGTGCCAGCAGGATACTAGCGGGAGGGTACTACAATGAGCAGTTCTTC. This codes for CASRILAGGYYNEQFF.

In this sample, this clone turned up a few times. This chain joins TRBV7-3 and TRBJ1-6; D call uncertain. V lost 3 bases and J 8 bases, leaving 8 bases between the germline ends. The CDR3 contains 13 residues. Germline V CDR1 and CDR2: SGHTA, FQGTGA. Here the CDR3 DNA reads TGTGCCAGCAGCTTTAACAGAGATTCACCCCTCCACTTT. Protein product: CASSFNRDSPLHF.

V usage is TRBV7-3 and J usage is TRBJ2-7; possible D gene TRBD1, 6 bases. This CDR3 spans 14 amino acids. The V end was cut by 2 bases, the J end by 7 bases, with 15 bases between. Germline CDR1 is SGHTA and CDR2 is FQGTGA. DNA of the CDR3: TGTGCCAGCAGCTTACTGGCAGGGGTCGGAGAGCAGTACGTC. Translated: CASSLLAGVGEQYV.

This sequence joins TRBV5-5 and TRBJ1-1; D gene uncertain. Germline CDR1 reads SGHKS; CDR2 reads YYEKEE (reference sequence). Trimming cost V 0 bases and J 1 base, with 7 bases left between them. The CDR3 is made up of 14 amino acids. The CDR3 here is CASSLVVGNTEAFF. In DNA, the CDR3 is TGTGCCAGCAGCTTGGTGGTGGGGAACACTGAAGCTTTCTTT.

This chain joins TRBV6-5 and TRBJ1-2; 10 bases line up with TRBD1. Germline CDR1 MNHEY, CDR2 SVGAGI. This CDR3 spans 13 amino acids. Trimming at V came to 4 bases and at J to 7 bases, leaving 3 bases not matched to a gene. The CDR3 is CASSFRDRGGYTF. CDR3 in DNA: TGTGCCAGCAGTTTCCGGGACAGGGGTGGCTACACCTTC.

The chain links TRBV19 to TRBJ1-2, with 9 bases aligning to TRBD1. The CDR3 has 13 amino acids. From germline, CDR1 is LNHDA and CDR2 SQIVND (reference sequence). The V gene end was trimmed by 3 bases and the J gene end by 8 bases; junction bases not matched to a gene: 4. The CDR3 DNA follows: TGTGCCAGTAGTATGGACGGGACAGGGGGCTACACCTTC. Translated, it gives CASSMDGTGGYTF.

The chain uses TRBV7-2 and TRBJ2-7, with TRBD1 matching over 7 bases. This CDR3 contains 17 residues. Per the germline V gene, CDR1 is SGHTA and CDR2 is FQGNSA. Trimming removed 5 bases from V and 1 base from J; junction bases left unmatched: 14. CDR3 sequence reads: CASSPLLGQASSYEQYF. The CDR3 DNA is TGTGCCAGCAGCCCGCTCCTCGGACAGGCCTCTTCCTACGAGCAGTACTTC.

This chain joins TRBV12-5 and TRBJ2-1; 8 bases are shared with TRBD1. CDR3 length: 15 amino acids. V shed 6 bases, J shed 6 bases, and the junction held 10 bases outside the gene matches. From germline, CDR1 is LGHNT and CDR2 FRNRAP. CDR3 nucleotide sequence: TGTGCTAGTGGCAGAGGACAGGGTGCAGGCAATGAGCAGTTCTTC. It yields the protein CASGRGQGAGNEQFF.

J is TRBJ2-3 and V is TRBV15; TRBD1 or TRBD2 may be the D gene (6 bases each). The germline CDR1 and CDR2 sequences are LNHNV and YYDKDF (reference sequence). Trimming took 7 bases from V and 6 from J, leaving 29 bases between them. The CDR3 runs 18 residues. The CDR3 region has the DNA TGTGCCACCAACCGAGGGGGGACACTGTCAGTCACCCCTGATACGCAGTATTTT. This translates into CATNRGGTLSVTPDTQYF.